The text below deals with one T cell receptor (beta chain). The protocol was immunoSEQ multiplex PCR, while the TCRdb copy is restricted to in-frame clones and leaves out a portion. In the table there are some 46,000 clones, 75% to 90% of which are singletons. Germline V lookup: CDR1 SNHLY, CDR2 FYNNEI. Trimming stripped 4 bases from V and 3 bases from J, with 13 bases between. The CDR3 runs 14 residues. This sample is part of a study of glioma-infiltrating T cells after dendritic cell vaccination. Study background: Patients had newly diagnosed or recurrent glioblastoma and received dendritic cell vaccines.

Time point here: after dendritic cell vaccination, including at tumor progression/relapse. PBMC were collected before vaccination, two weeks after the third vaccination, and at progression. The chain uses TRBV2 and TRBJ2-7; D possibly corresponds to TRBD1 (6 bases). Sequencing used blood, obtained after dendritic cell vaccination. This TCR was recovered from a human donor with glioblastoma. Here the CDR3 reads CASSVDRKSYEQYF. DNA of the CDR3: TGTGCCAGCAGTGTAGACAGGAAAAGCTACGAGCAGTACTTC.